Sequencing of this T cell receptor (beta chain) was carried out in a study of glioma-infiltrating T cells after dendritic cell vaccination. As for time point: after dendritic cell vaccination, including at tumor progression/relapse. Before vaccination, two weeks after the third vaccination, and at progression, PBMC were collected. Clones were read by immunoSEQ multiplex PCR, and TCRdb kept only the in-frame ones, dropping some. The data contain around 90,000 clones, roughly four fifths of them singletons. The CDR3 has 16 amino acids. Germline CDR1 is SNHLY and CDR2 is FYNNEI. V lost 6 bases to trimming and J lost 1 base; unmatched junction nucleotides: 10. Study-wide points: Patients with more pretreatment TILs had longer time to progression and survival.

About this clone: Its antigen is currently unknown.

The chain recombines TRBV2 with TRBJ1-1; 8 bases agree with TRBD1. Here the sequenced sample was blood, taken after dendritic cell vaccination. This receptor was taken from a human donor with glioblastoma. The CDR3 here is CASSPSPGTGNTEAFF. The CDR3 DNA follows: TGTGCCAGCAGCCCAAGTCCCGGGACAGGGAACACTGAAGCTTTCTTT.